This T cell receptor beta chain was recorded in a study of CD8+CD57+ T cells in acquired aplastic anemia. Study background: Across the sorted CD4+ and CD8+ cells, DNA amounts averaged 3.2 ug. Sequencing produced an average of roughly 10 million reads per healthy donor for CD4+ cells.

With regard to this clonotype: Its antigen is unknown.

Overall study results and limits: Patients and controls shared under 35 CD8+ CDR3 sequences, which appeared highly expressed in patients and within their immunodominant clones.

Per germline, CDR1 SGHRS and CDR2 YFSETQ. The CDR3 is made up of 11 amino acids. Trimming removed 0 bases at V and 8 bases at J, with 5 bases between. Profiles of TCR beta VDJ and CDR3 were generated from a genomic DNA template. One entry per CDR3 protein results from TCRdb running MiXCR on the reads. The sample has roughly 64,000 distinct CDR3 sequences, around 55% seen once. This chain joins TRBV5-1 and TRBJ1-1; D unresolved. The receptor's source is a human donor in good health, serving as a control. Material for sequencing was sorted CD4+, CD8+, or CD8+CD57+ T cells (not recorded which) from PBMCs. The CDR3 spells CASSLASEAFF. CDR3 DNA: TGCGCCAGCAGCTTGGCCTCCGAAGCTTTCTTT.